The entry below describes one T cell receptor beta chain. Antigen specificity is unknown. The authors prepared the TCRbeta library with unique molecular identifiers. TCRdb passed the PCR reads through MiXCR, listing each CDR3 protein once. The table has about 640,000 distinct CDR3 sequences, under 15% seen once; the top ten hold 2% to 2.5%. This sample is part of a study of T-cell reconstitution after alpha-beta-depleted transplantation in children. General observations from the study: Reported findings indicate that, about two months after transplant, alpha-beta T cells came from several hundred expanded clones, which were derived from non-depleted graft cells. By one year post-transplant, T-cell counts and diversity largely arose from T cells that were newly produced.

The CDR3 spans 16 residues. V shed 3 bases and J 3 bases; nucleotides not matched to a gene: 5. Germline CDR1 is MDHEN and CDR2 is SYDVKM. The rearrangement uses TRBV28 and TRBJ1-3; 10 nucleotides agree with TRBD1. The clonotype comes from a male patient aged 10 to 17 who had a stem cell transplant for acute myeloid leukemia, so the T cells may come from the graft donor. The sample was PBMCs, mostly from graft donor cells, taken 360 days after TCRalphabeta/CD19-depleted stem cell transplant. CDR3: CASSFRDRGLGNTIYF. The CDR3 nucleotides are TGTGCCAGCAGTTTCCGCGACAGGGGGCTTGGAAACACCATATATTTT.